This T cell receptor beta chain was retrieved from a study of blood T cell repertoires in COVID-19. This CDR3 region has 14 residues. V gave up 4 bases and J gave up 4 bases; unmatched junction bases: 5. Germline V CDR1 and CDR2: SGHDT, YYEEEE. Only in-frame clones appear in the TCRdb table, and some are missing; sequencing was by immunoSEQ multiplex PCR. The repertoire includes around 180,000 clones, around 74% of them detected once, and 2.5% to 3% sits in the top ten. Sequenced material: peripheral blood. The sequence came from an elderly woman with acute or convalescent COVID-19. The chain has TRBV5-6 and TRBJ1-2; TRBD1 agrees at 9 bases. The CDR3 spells CASSGGQGSYGYTF. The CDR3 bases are TGTGCCAGCAGCGGGGGACAGGGCTCCTATGGCTACACCTTC.